The 14 T cell receptor beta chains presented below share a single source sample, sequenced in a study of beta chain features in type 1 diabetes. What was sequenced were expressed TCRB transcripts, since all of the isolated RNA had been reverse transcribed. Method: immunoSEQ multiplex PCR; TCRdb's copy keeps in-frame clones and lacks some. Of around 400,000 clones listed, roughly 12% are singletons. The sequenced sample was naive CD4+ T cells from blood. The receptors derive from a man younger than 35 in good health.

V gene TRBV29-1 combines with J gene TRBJ1-4; D perhaps matches TRBD1 (5 bases). The CDR3 has 13 amino acids. Germline V gene sequence: CDR1 SQVTM, CDR2 ANQGSEA. The CDR3 DNA is TGCAACGGTCGAAAACAGGACGGAGAAAAACTGTTTTTT. Its protein product is CNGRKQDGEKLFF.

This rearrangement joins TRBV29-1 to TRBJ1-1, with TRBD1 as a possible D gene (6 bases). Trimming shortened V by 3 bases and J by 1 base, and 18 bases separated the two germline ends. The CDR3 runs 16 residues. Germline assignment: CDR1 SQVTM and CDR2 ANQGSEA. The CDR3 DNA reads TGCAGCGTTGAGGTACAGGGTTCCTTACCGAACACTGAAGCTTTCTTT. The encoded protein is CSVEVQGSLPNTEAFF. Looking up the rest from reference TRBV29-1 and TRBJ1-1 gives the full variable domain: SAVISQKPSRDICQRGTSLTIQCQVDSQVTMMFWYRQQPGQSLTLIATANQGSEATYESGFVIDKFPISRPNLTFSTLTVSNMSPEDSSIYLCSVEVQGSLPNTEAFFGQGTRLTVV.

The table lists this clone with many counts. The V and J genes are TRBV29-1 and TRBJ2-3, with D tentatively TRBD2 (5 bases). CDR1 SQVTM and CDR2 ANQGSEA come from the germline V gene. This CDR3 region has 11 residues. Between the trimmed V and J ends, which lost 6 bases and 4 bases, there was a span of 8 bases. CDR3 bases: TGCAGCGTACGGGGAGCAGATACGCAGTATTTT. Translating gives CSVRGADTQYF.

This clone was seen more than once but under ten times. The rearrangement uses TRBV28 and TRBJ2-7; 8 bases are shared with TRBD1. V trimming: 8 bases; J trimming: 5 bases; junction bases outside the gene matches: 11. Germline values: CDR1 MDHEN, CDR2 SYDVKM. The CDR3 totals 14 residues. CDR3 bases: TGTGCCAGCCTAGGGCAGGGGGCTTTCAACGAGCAGTACTTC. Protein product: CASLGQGAFNEQYF.

There are a few counts of this clone. V usage is TRBV28 and J usage is TRBJ2-1; 8 bases align to TRBD2. The CDR3 length is 15 residues. Germline V CDR1 and CDR2: MDHEN, SYDVKM. After removal of 3 bases from V and 9 bases from J, the junction contained 10 bases not matched to a gene. The CDR3: CASSLLAGGGGEQFF. In DNA form, the CDR3 reads TGTGCCAGCAGTTTGTTGGCGGGAGGAGGGGGTGAGCAGTTCTTC.

V usage is TRBV6-5 and J usage is TRBJ2-5; tentative D call: TRBD2 (7 bases). Trimming cost V 1 base and J 5 bases, with 14 bases left between them. Germline loops: CDR1 MNHEY, CDR2 SVGAGI. The CDR3 totals 15 residues. The CDR3 spells CASSYYGGGVETQYF. The CDR3 nucleotides read TGTGCCAGCAGTTACTATGGGGGGGGCGTGGAGACCCAGTACTTC.

The gene calls are TRBV27 and TRBJ1-5, with TRBD1 as a possible D gene (6 bases). Trimming pared 5 bases from V and 6 bases from J, leaving 11 bases between. Germline V CDR1 and CDR2: MNHEY, SMNVEV (reference sequence). The CDR3 is 13 residues long. The CDR3 is CASSLNRAQPQHF. CDR3 DNA sequence: TGTGCCAGCAGTCTAAACAGGGCTCAGCCCCAGCATTTT.

This clone was counted only a few times. The rearrangement links TRBV7-2 to TRBJ1-2, with TRBD1 identical over 10 bases. The CDR3 is made up of 16 amino acids. The V and J ends lost 5 bases and 7 bases, in that order; junction bases with no gene match: 13. Germline V gene data show CDR1 as SGHTA and CDR2 as FQGNSA. Here the CDR3 DNA reads TGTGCCAGCAGCAAGAGAGCCCGGGACAGGGGCGGTGGCTACACCTTC. Protein: CASSKRARDRGGGYTF.

The chain couples TRBV28 to TRBJ2-5; D is perhaps TRBD2 (5 bases). Germline lookup yields CDR1 MDHEN and CDR2 SYDVKM. CDR3 length: 13 amino acids. Trimming cost V 7 bases and J 0 bases, with 9 bases left between them. The CDR3 coding sequence is TGTGCCAGCAAGACGGACTACCAAGAGACCCAGTACTTC. This translates into CASKTDYQETQYF.

This clone showed up just a few times. The CDR3 loop reads CASSFQSGRGETQYF. CDR3 DNA sequence: TGTGCCAGCAGTTTTCAAAGTGGGCGCGGGGAGACCCAGTACTTC. The V and J genes are TRBV28 and TRBJ2-5, with D perhaps TRBD2 (5 bases). This CDR3 spans 15 amino acids. Germline values: CDR1 MDHEN, CDR2 SYDVKM. Trimming left V 3 bases short and J 5 bases short, with 16 bases between.

This clone was picked up a small number of times. The chain couples TRBV18 to TRBJ1-1; D gene unclear. The CDR3 extends over 16 amino acids. Trimming left V 3 bases short and J 1 base short, with 15 bases between. Per the germline V gene, CDR1 is KGHSH and CDR2 is LQKENI. The DNA for the CDR3 is TGTGCCAGCTCACCTCTAAGCGCTTCATCGAACACTGAAGCTTTCTTT. Translating it yields CASSPLSASSNTEAFF.

This clone has just a few counts. The chain joins TRBV9 to TRBJ1-5; 9 nucleotides line up with TRBD1. There are 16 residues in the CDR3. Germline CDR1 SGDLS, CDR2 YYNGEE. V lost 5 bases to trimming and J lost 1 base; unmatched junction nucleotides: 7. The CDR3 DNA is TGTGCCAGCAGTCCCGGGACAGGGATCAGCAATCAGCCCCAGCATTTT. Its translation is CASSPGTGISNQPQHF. Drawing the rest from reference TRBV9 and TRBJ1-5, the complete variable domain is DSGVTQTPKHLITATGQRVTLRCSPRSGDLSVYWYQQSLDQGLQFLIQYYNGEERAKGNILERFSAQQFPDLHSELNLSSLELGDSALYFCASSPGTGISNQPQHFGDGTRLSIL.

This clone appeared once. The rearrangement links TRBV5-5 to TRBJ1-2, with 8 bases aligning to TRBD1. V shed 1 base and J 4 bases; nucleotides not matched to a gene: 6. Germline-derived CDR1 and CDR2 are SGHKS and YYEKEE (reference sequence). This CDR3 comprises 15 residues. The CDR3 protein is CASSLQTDRGYGYTF. The CDR3 coding sequence is TGTGCCAGCAGCTTGCAAACCGACAGGGGCTATGGCTACACCTTC.

This chain joins TRBV27 and TRBJ2-7; D might be TRBD2 (6 bases). The germline V gene has CDR1 MNHEY and CDR2 SMNVEV (reference sequence). Trimming cost V 3 bases and J 2 bases, with 8 bases left between them. CDR3 length equals 13 residues. The CDR3 is CASSLRLAYEQYF. In DNA form, the CDR3 reads TGTGCCAGCAGTTTGAGACTAGCCTACGAGCAGTACTTC.